The clone carrying this T cell receptor beta chain came up a few times. The antigen remains undetermined. The source of the sample is a study of T cells in Graves' hyperthyroidism and ophthalmopathy. Across the whole study: At the time of initial diagnosis and before any treatment, peripheral blood was collected.

Deletions cut 5 bases from V and 0 bases from J, with 17 bases between. The CDR3 consists of 16 residues. Germline V gives CDR1 SEHNR, CDR2 FQNEAQ (reference sequence). Amplified TCR beta CDR3 regions came from RNA transcripts. The primer set for the first-round RT-PCR of the TCR CDR3 was HTBI. In TCRdb, the multiplex PCR reads were re-called with MiXCR into one record per CDR3 protein. In the table there are 700,000 or so distinct CDR3 sequences, 15% to 20% of which are singletons. PBMCs came from 9 to 10 ml fresh peripheral blood. Study-level findings and limits: Ophthalmopathy, as predicted by the model, came a median 6.5 months after the prediction.

This receptor was identified in a man in his late teens or twenties with Graves' hyperthyroidism. This chain links TRBV7-9 with TRBJ2-7, with TRBD2 as a possible D gene (6 bases). The sequencing sample was made of blood. DNA of the CDR3: TGTGCCAGCAGCGCCCCTCGGGCGGGGAACTCCTACGAGCAGTACTTC. Translating it yields CASSAPRAGNSYEQYF.